The clone carrying this T cell receptor (beta chain) was recorded a few times. Clones were sequenced by immunoSEQ multiplex PCR, and TCRdb holds only the in-frame ones, with some missing. In the table there are under 65,000 clones, 75% to 95% of which are singletons. The record originates from a study of OX40 agonist ivuxolimab in advanced cancers. The starting material was CD4+ or CD8+ T cells sorted from blood, obtained in a trial of the OX40 agonist ivuxolimab. This receptor was obtained from an adult with an advanced solid tumor such as melanoma, head and neck, liver or kidney cancer.

CDR3 sequence (DNA): TGTGCCAGTAGTATCGGACAGGGGAACACTGAAGCTTTCTTT. Its translation: CASSIGQGNTEAFF. The V gene is TRBV19, the J gene TRBJ1-1; 8 bases agree with TRBD1. Germline V CDR1 and CDR2: LNHDA, SQIVND (reference sequence). CDR3 length: 14 residues. Trimming took 3 bases from V and 1 from J; bases not matched to a gene: 1.